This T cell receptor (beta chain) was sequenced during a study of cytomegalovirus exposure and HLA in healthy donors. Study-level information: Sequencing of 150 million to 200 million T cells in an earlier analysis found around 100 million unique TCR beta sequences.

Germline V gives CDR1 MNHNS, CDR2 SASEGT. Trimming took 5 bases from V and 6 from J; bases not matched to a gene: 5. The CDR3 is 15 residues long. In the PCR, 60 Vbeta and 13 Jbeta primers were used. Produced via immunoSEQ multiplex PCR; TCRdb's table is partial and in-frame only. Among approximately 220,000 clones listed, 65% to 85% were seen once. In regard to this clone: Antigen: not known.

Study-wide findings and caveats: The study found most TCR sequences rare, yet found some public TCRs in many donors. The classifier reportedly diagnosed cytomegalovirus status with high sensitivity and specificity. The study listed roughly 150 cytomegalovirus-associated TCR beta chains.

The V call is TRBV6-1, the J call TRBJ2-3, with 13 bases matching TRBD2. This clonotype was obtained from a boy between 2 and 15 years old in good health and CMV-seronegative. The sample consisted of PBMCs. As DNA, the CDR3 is TGTGCCAGCAGTCTGACTAGCGGGGGGAGGGATACGCAGTATTTT. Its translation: CASSLTSGGRDTQYF.